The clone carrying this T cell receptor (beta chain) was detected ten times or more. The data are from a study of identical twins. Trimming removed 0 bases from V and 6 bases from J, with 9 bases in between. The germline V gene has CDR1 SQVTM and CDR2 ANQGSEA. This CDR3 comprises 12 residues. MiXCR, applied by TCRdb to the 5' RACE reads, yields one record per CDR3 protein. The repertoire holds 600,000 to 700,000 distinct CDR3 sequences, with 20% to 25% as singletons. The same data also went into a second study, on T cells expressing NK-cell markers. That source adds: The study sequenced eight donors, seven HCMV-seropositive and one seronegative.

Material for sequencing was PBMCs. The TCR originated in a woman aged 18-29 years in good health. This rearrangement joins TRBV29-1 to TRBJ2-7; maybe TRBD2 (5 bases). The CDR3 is CSVEDSGSEQYF. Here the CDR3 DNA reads TGCAGCGTTGAAGATTCGGGGAGCGAGCAGTACTTC.